This entry describes one TCR beta chain. Time point denoted: peripheral blood 6 weeks after treatment start. This sample is part of a study of PD-L1 blockade in urothelial cancer. Study-wide background: Bladder-origin urothelial cancer in males covered about 90% of the 29 patients. At 6 weeks and at 3 weeks (second dose) after treatment start, blood was analyzed.

V shed 7 bases, J shed 8 bases, and the junction held 10 bases outside the gene matches. From germline, CDR1 is MDHEN and CDR2 SYDVKM. The length of the CDR3 is 13 residues. The repertoire was sequenced with immunoSEQ multiplex PCR; TCRdb's copy has only in-frame clones and lacks some. The data contain 25,000 to 35,000 clones, around 84% of them singletons. The chain links TRBV28 to TRBJ1-2; 7 bases align to TRBD1. Material: PBMCs, obtained around atezolizumab (anti-PD-L1) treatment. This clonotype originated in a man between 65 and 80 years old with urothelial cancer. The CDR3 nucleotides are TGTGCCAGCACCTGGACAGGTGCTACAGGCTACACCTTC. The encoded protein is CASTWTGATGYTF.